This T cell receptor beta chain was sequenced for a study of monozygotic twins with inflammatory bowel disease. General observations from the study: No detectable difference in repertoire similarity separated concordant from discordant twins, possibly as a result of limited power. Subtypes among T cells remained indistinguishable.

Germline-derived CDR1 and CDR2 are LNHDA and SQIVND (reference sequence). This CDR3 has 20 residues. Template switching introduced UMIs that contain a 6-nucleotide sample barcode. From the 5' RACE reads, TCRdb lists one entry per CDR3 protein and no DNA. Its listing shows about 170,000 distinct CDR3 sequences. On this clonotype: Its antigen is still unknown.

The sequenced material came from blood. This sequence joins TRBV19 and TRBJ2-2; TCRdb returns TRBD1, unconfirmable since there is no DNA. This TCR was recovered from a human donor with ulcerative colitis or Crohn's disease, or a healthy co-twin of an affected twin (not recorded which). CDR3 amino acids: CASTSLAGQGGPSNTGELFF.